Following are 21 T cell receptor beta chains from one sample sequenced in a study of blood T cell repertoires in COVID-19 (dated by TCRdb to 2020 to 2021). Receptors were amplified or captured by the immunoSEQ multiplex PCR assay. This is the immuneACCESS table as TCRdb keeps it, with only in-frame sequences that have V and J called. A part of the clones is gone; compared with another copy, unresolved V genes explain less than half, and the rest is unexplained. The sample table shows approximately 54,000 clones, and 90% to 95% are seen once. Approximately 4.1% of the sample rests with the top ten. Sequenced material: peripheral blood. Every receptor here comes from a man in his fifties with acute or convalescent COVID-19.

The chain is built from TRBV30 and TRBJ2-5; tentatively, D is TRBD2 (6 bases). The CDR3 totals 13 residues. The V end was cut by 4 bases, the J end by 7 bases, with 16 bases between. Germline values: CDR1 GTSNPN, CDR2 SVGIG (reference sequence). For the CDR3, the DNA is TGTGCCTGGACCACCACGAGGGGAGGGACCCAGTACTTC. Translated: CAWTTTRGGTQYF.

This chain joins TRBV5-1 and TRBJ1-2, with D possibly being TRBD1 (6 bases). Germline lookup yields CDR1 SGHRS and CDR2 YFSETQ. CDR3 length: 11 amino acids. The V end lost 4 bases, the J end lost 10 bases, and 11 bases lay between the germline ends. CDR3 coding DNA: TGCGCCAGCAGCCTGGAGGGGGTCTACACCTTC. It specifies CASSLEGVYTF.

This chain links TRBV10-2 with TRBJ1-1; D not resolved. With 5 bases removed from V and 5 bases from J, the gap between germline ends came to 15 bases. Germline assignment: CDR1 WSHSY and CDR2 SAAADI. The CDR3 runs 14 residues. The CDR3 bases are TGCGCCAGCAGTCGAGGATTATCGGCTACTGAAGCTTTCTTT. This translates into CASSRGLSATEAFF.

This chain joins TRBV19 and TRBJ2-6; D is perhaps TRBD2 (7 bases). The V end was cut by 3 bases, the J end by 7 bases, with 13 bases between. CDR3 length: 15 residues. In germline, CDR1 is LNHDA, CDR2 SQIVND (reference sequence). CDR3 in amino acids: CASSIWGGGANVLTF. Here the CDR3 DNA reads TGTGCCAGTAGTATCTGGGGGGGCGGAGCCAACGTCCTGACTTTC.

The chain recombines TRBV6-7 with TRBJ1-1, with D perhaps matching TRBD1 (6 bases). TRBV6-7 is recorded as an ORF, its role being uncertain. This CDR3 spans 17 amino acids. V was pared by 2 bases and J by 0 bases, with 16 bases between. The DNA of the CDR3 is TGTGCCAGCAGTTACCCGGACAGACCACTTATGAACACTGAAGCTTTCTTT. Residues: CASSYPDRPLMNTEAFF.

The chain recombines TRBV4-2 with TRBJ1-3, with D maybe TRBD1 (5 bases). This CDR3 is 15 amino acids long. V dropped 0 bases and J dropped 6 bases, with 12 bases sitting between them. CDR1 is LGHNA, CDR2 YNFKEQ, per germline. The CDR3 DNA sequence: TGTGCCAGCAGCCAAGATCGGCGACAGTTAAACACCATATATTTT. Amino acids: CASSQDRRQLNTIYF.

The rearrangement uses TRBV18 and TRBJ2-2; 14 bases fit TRBD2. This CDR3 contains 17 residues. Germline CDR1 reads KGHSH; CDR2 reads LQKENI. The V and J ends lost 3 bases and 6 bases, in that order; junction bases with no gene match: 6. The CDR3 DNA reads TGTGCCAGCTCACCGGGACTAGCGGGAGTGACGTCCGGGGAGCTGTTTTTT. Translating it yields CASSPGLAGVTSGELFF.

The genes are TRBV3-1 (or the pseudogene TRBV3-2) and TRBJ1-1; D is uncertain. Trimming cost V 0 bases and J 5 bases, with 10 bases left between them. This CDR3 has 14 residues. CDR1 is LGHDT and CDR2 is YNNKEL in the germline V gene (reference sequence). CDR3 coding DNA: TGTGCCAGCAGCCAAGAGAGGGCGGAGACTGAAGCTTTCTTT. Translated, it gives CASSQERAETEAFF.

This chain joins TRBV27 and TRBJ1-1, with 10 bases identical to TRBD1. This CDR3 contains 13 residues. V dropped 5 bases and J dropped 8; count of bases not matched to a gene: 5. CDR1 and CDR2 from the germline V gene are MNHEY and SMNVEV (reference sequence). The CDR3 nucleotides read TGTGCCAGCAGTCTAGTGGGACAGGGGGAAGCTTTCTTT. Translated: CASSLVGQGEAFF.

Remarks on this clone: A read error may produce the germline difference seen at one junction end. J is TRBJ2-5 and V is TRBV30, with D possibly being TRBD1 (5 bases). The CDR3 is made up of 13 amino acids. The germline V gene has CDR1 GTSNPN and CDR2 SVGIG (reference sequence). Written as DNA, the CDR3 is TGTGCCTGGAGTGCAGGGAACCAAGGGACCCAGTACTTC. It yields the protein CAWSAGNQGTQYF.

V is TRBV11-3 and J is TRBJ2-1, with D possibly matching TRBD2 (5 bases). The CDR3 loop spans 14 amino acids. Trimming took off 5 bases at V and 9 bases at J, with 17 bases between the two ends. The germline gives CDR1 SGHNT, CDR2 YENEEA. The CDR3 DNA follows: TGTGCCAGCAGCCTCAGTCCCGGGGATACTGAGCAGTTCTTC. This translates into CASSLSPGDTEQFF.

The chain uses TRBV15 and TRBJ2-1; D ambiguous. V was trimmed by 2 bases and J by 6 bases, leaving 5 bases between them. This CDR3 spans 12 amino acids. Germline V gene lookup returns CDR1 LNHNV and CDR2 YYDKDF (reference sequence). CDR3: CATSRPFNEQFF. In DNA, the CDR3 is TGTGCCACCAGCAGACCCTTCAATGAGCAGTTCTTC.

V gene TRBV19 combines with J gene TRBJ2-7; TRBD1 aligns across 8 bases. Germline V CDR1 and CDR2: LNHDA, SQIVND (reference sequence). Trimming removed 7 bases from V and 1 base from J; junction bases left unmatched: 9. CDR3 length equals 15 residues. CDR3 sequence (DNA): TGTGCCAGTAAGGTGGGGACAGGTCAATCCTACGAGCAGTACTTC. Translating it yields CASKVGTGQSYEQYF.

In DNA form, the CDR3 reads TGTGCCAGCTCACCAGGGACTAGCGGGAGAAGGGGGTACGAGCAGTACTTC. As protein: CASSPGTSGRRGYEQYF. The J gene is TRBJ2-7, the V gene TRBV18; TRBD2 matches at 14 bases. Germline loops: CDR1 KGHSH, CDR2 LQKENI. The CDR3 is 17 residues long. V was pared by 2 bases and J by 4 bases, with 7 bases of the junction left unmatched.

This clone came up once. The chain is built from TRBV29-1 and TRBJ2-5; D ambiguous. CDR1 is SQVTM, CDR2 ANQGSEA, per germline. CDR3 length: 10 amino acids. Trimming took 7 bases from V and 5 from J, leaving 8 bases between them. The CDR3 nucleotides read TGCAGCGCCCAGGTTGAGACCCAGTACTTC. This sequence encodes CSAQVETQYF.

This clone was found once. The rearrangement joins TRBV4-2 to TRBJ1-6, with D hard to call. Germline assignment: CDR1 LGHNA and CDR2 YNFKEQ. This CDR3 comprises 15 residues. Trimming left V 4 bases short and J 2 bases short, with 9 bases between. The CDR3 DNA sequence: TGTGCCAGCAGCCCCCGGACTACCTATAATTCACCCCTCCACTTT. It encodes CASSPRTTYNSPLHF.

The chain joins TRBV14 to TRBJ1-1; the D gene is possibly TRBD1 (6 bases). Between the trimmed V and J ends, which lost 1 base and 0 bases, there was a span of 12 bases. The CDR3 consists of 16 residues. Germline V gene data show CDR1 as SGHDN and CDR2 as FVKESK. CDR3 sequence reads: CASSQVGKGVNTEAFF. In nucleotides, the CDR3 is TGTGCCAGCAGCCAAGTCGGGAAGGGGGTGAACACTGAAGCTTTCTTT. The full variable domain, with the rest looked up from reference TRBV14 and TRBJ1-1, is EAGVTQFPSHSVIEKGQTVTLRCDPISGHDNLYWYRRVMGKEIKFLLHFVKESKQDESGMPNNRFLAERTGGTYSTLKVQPAELEDSGVYFCASSQVGKGVNTEAFFGQGTRLTVV.

The chain carries TRBV30 and TRBJ2-7; D gene uncertain. Germline V CDR1 and CDR2: GTSNPN, SVGIG (reference sequence). With 5 bases removed from V and 6 bases from J, the gap between germline ends came to 14 bases. The CDR3 has 12 residues. CDR3 region: CAWGFGLGEQYF. CDR3 sequence (DNA): TGTGCCTGGGGTTTCGGTCTCGGCGAGCAGTACTTC.

This chain links TRBV27 with TRBJ2-7; 10 nucleotides align to TRBD2. The CDR3 length is 17 residues. Germline loops: CDR1 MNHEY, CDR2 SMNVEV (reference sequence). The V gene end was trimmed by 6 bases and the J gene end by 4 bases; junction bases not matched to a gene: 15. The DNA of the CDR3 is TGTGCCAGCAGCCCATCTTGGATAGCGGGAGGAGGGTACGAGCAGTACTTC. This codes for CASSPSWIAGGGYEQYF.

The V call is TRBV19, the J call TRBJ2-1; no definite D call. The CDR3 is made up of 15 amino acids. The ends were cut back, 7 bases at V and 0 bases at J, with 13 bases in the middle. Germline values: CDR1 LNHDA, CDR2 SQIVND (reference sequence). The CDR3 loop reads CASTPRLGSYNEQFF. The CDR3 DNA sequence: TGTGCCAGTACTCCCAGGTTGGGCTCCTACAATGAGCAGTTCTTC.

V gene TRBV6-5 combines with J gene TRBJ1-1, with 12 bases aligning to TRBD1. Germline assignment: CDR1 MNHEY and CDR2 SVGAGI. The length of the CDR3 is 14 residues. V lost 5 bases, J lost 7 bases, and 5 bases stayed unmatched. CDR3 amino acids: CASSPGTGGIEAFF. The CDR3 region has the DNA TGTGCCAGCAGTCCCGGGACAGGGGGCATTGAAGCTTTCTTT.